What follows are 23 T cell receptor beta chains derived from one specimen sequenced in a study of cytomegalovirus exposure and HLA in healthy donors. PCR employed 60 Vbeta and 13 Jbeta primers. Profiled with immunoSEQ multiplex PCR; TCRdb holds only in-frame clones, not every one. The data contain roughly 100,000 clones, 83% of them singletons. Sequencing was done on a sample of PBMCs. The source is a man aged 18 to 29 in good health and CMV-seronegative.

The CDR3 is CASSLRTSNEQFF. CDR3 DNA sequence: TGTGCCAGCAGTCTGAGGACTAGCAATGAGCAGTTCTTC. This sequence joins TRBV6-5 and TRBJ2-1; 7 bases line up with TRBD2. The CDR3 is 13 residues long. Germline CDR1 reads MNHEY; CDR2 reads SVGAGI. The V and J ends lost 5 bases and 6 bases, in that order; junction bases with no gene match: 4.

This chain connects TRBV5-4 to TRBJ2-1; 9 nucleotides match TRBD2. The ends lost 4 bases at V and 8 bases at J; junction bases unmatched: 4. This CDR3 has 13 residues. Germline V CDR1 and CDR2: SGHNT, YYREEE (reference sequence). This chain's CDR3 is CASSATSGDEQFF. The CDR3 DNA reads TGTGCCAGCAGCGCGACTAGCGGCGATGAGCAGTTCTTC.

About this clone: The same CDR3 also results from other DNA sequences found in this sample. The rearrangement links TRBV27 to TRBJ2-1; perhaps TRBD1 as D (6 bases). V lost 2 bases and J 0 bases, leaving 8 bases between the germline ends. This CDR3 has 15 amino acids. Germline V lookup: CDR1 MNHEY, CDR2 SMNVEV (reference sequence). This CDR3 reads CASSLRGSSYNEQFF. The CDR3, as DNA: TGTGCCAGCAGTTTAAGGGGGAGCTCCTACAATGAGCAGTTCTTC.

The chain's CDR3 is CASSSRTARNGYTF. The DNA for the CDR3 is TGTGCCAGCAGCTCAAGGACAGCCCGCAATGGCTACACCTTC. This chain joins TRBV5-5 and TRBJ1-2, with D possibly matching TRBD1 (6 bases). The length of the CDR3 is 14 residues. Trimming removed 3 bases at V and 6 bases at J, with 15 bases between. Looked up from germline, CDR1 is SGHKS and CDR2 is YYEKEE (reference sequence). Based on the CDR3 plus reference TRBV5-5 and TRBJ1-2, the full variable domain is DAGVTQSPTHLIKTRGQQVTLRCSPISGHKSVSWYQQVLGQGPQFIFQYYEKEERGRGNFPDRFSARQFPNYSSELNVNALLLGDSALYLCASSSRTARNGYTFGSGTRLTVV.

The V gene is TRBV27, the J gene TRBJ1-5, with 7 bases lining up with TRBD1. V lost 6 bases, J lost 6 bases, and 5 bases stayed unmatched. The CDR3 runs to 13 residues. CDR1 and CDR2 (germline): MNHEY, SMNVEV (reference sequence). The CDR3 is CASSHRGAQPQHF. In DNA, the CDR3 is TGTGCCAGCAGCCACAGGGGAGCTCAGCCCCAGCATTTT.

This sequence joins TRBV27 and TRBJ2-1; D is undetermined. The length of the CDR3 is 17 residues. V was clipped by 7 bases and J by 0 bases, with 19 bases between them. Germline CDR1 and CDR2: MNHEY and SMNVEV (reference sequence). CDR3 loop: CASTTFVRSSSYNEQFF. CDR3 bases: TGTGCCAGCACCACTTTTGTCAGGTCAAGCTCCTACAATGAGCAGTTCTTC.

The J gene is TRBJ1-2, the V gene TRBV4-1; 8 bases agree with TRBD1. Trimming at V came to 0 bases and at J to 3 bases, leaving 9 bases not matched to a gene. Germline-derived CDR1 and CDR2 are MGHRA and YSYEKL. This CDR3 has 17 amino acids. The CDR3 sequence: CASSQDRTGSIDYGYTF. The CDR3 nucleotides are TGCGCCAGCAGCCAAGACAGGACAGGGAGTATCGACTATGGCTACACCTTC.

The chain employs TRBV5-1 and TRBJ2-7; D not certain. Trimming removed 3 bases from V and 0 bases from J, with 7 bases in between. Germline CDR1 and CDR2: SGHRS and YFSETQ. The CDR3 covers 13 residues. The CDR3 loop reads CASSSSSSYEQYF. The CDR3 region has the DNA TGCGCCAGCAGCTCCTCTAGCTCCTACGAGCAGTACTTC.

The chain uses TRBV15 and TRBJ2-1; D possibly corresponds to TRBD2 (5 bases). V was cut by 0 bases and J by 8 bases, with 8 bases left in between. Germline loops: CDR1 LNHNV, CDR2 YYDKDF (reference sequence). The CDR3 extends over 13 amino acids. CDR3 in DNA: TGTGCCACCAGCAGAGATCTGGGAGATGAGCAGTTCTTC. Amino acids: CATSRDLGDEQFF.

This rearrangement joins TRBV5-4 to TRBJ2-7, with 7 bases that match TRBD1. CDR3 length: 13 amino acids. V trimming: 4 bases; J trimming: 3 bases; junction bases outside the gene matches: 4. Germline V gene data show CDR1 as SGHNT and CDR2 as YYREEE (reference sequence). The CDR3 spells CASSPWDSYEQYF. The CDR3 DNA follows: TGTGCCAGCAGCCCGTGGGACAGCTACGAGCAGTACTTC.

The chain is built from TRBV7-3 and TRBJ2-1; possible D gene TRBD1, 6 bases. Germline assignment: CDR1 SGHTA and CDR2 FQGTGA. The ends were cut back, 5 bases at V and 6 bases at J, with 17 bases in the middle. This CDR3 is 15 amino acids long. In DNA, the CDR3 is TGTGCCAGCAGCCTAGGTACAGGGTTCGGCAATGAGCAGTTCTTC. Its translation is CASSLGTGFGNEQFF.

The V gene is TRBV13, the J gene TRBJ1-1, with 11 bases fitting TRBD1. The CDR3 sequence is 14 residues long. Trimming took 3 bases from V and 7 from J; bases not matched to a gene: 4. The germline CDR1 and CDR2 sequences are PRHDT and FYEKMQ (reference sequence). CDR3 nucleotides: TGTGCCAGCAGCTTGCGGGACAGGGGGGATGAAGCTTTCTTT. This sequence encodes CASSLRDRGDEAFF.

The chain uses TRBV11-3 and TRBJ2-7; possibly TRBD2 for D (5 bases). Germline V gene lookup returns CDR1 SGHNT and CDR2 YENEEA. The CDR3 length is 13 residues. V lost 8 bases and J lost 3, with 14 bases in between. CDR3: CASGPGVYYEQYF. The CDR3, as DNA: TGTGCCAGCGGACCCGGGGTATACTACGAGCAGTACTTC.

The chain is built from TRBV7-8 and TRBJ2-1; TRBD1 is a possible D gene (6 bases). The V gene's germline CDR1 is SGHVS and CDR2 FQNEAQ. Trimming removed 4 bases from V and 3 bases from J, with 13 bases in between. This CDR3 contains 15 residues. The CDR3 is CASSSGTRDYNEQFF. In nucleotides, the CDR3 is TGTGCCAGCAGCTCCGGGACACGAGACTACAATGAGCAGTTCTTC.

V and J are TRBV9 and TRBJ2-7; 9 bases match TRBD2. The CDR3 is made up of 15 amino acids. With 0 bases clipped from V and 7 bases from J, the junction kept 8 bases outside the gene matches. The germline CDR1 and CDR2 sequences are SGDLS and YYNGEE. The CDR3 sequence is CASSVAGGRGEEQYF. In DNA, the CDR3 is TGTGCCAGCAGCGTAGCAGGCGGGAGGGGGGAGGAGCAGTACTTC.

In its sample, this clone was seen a few times. The rearrangement joins TRBV5-6 to TRBJ2-7; 7 nucleotides agree with TRBD2. V lost 1 base, J lost 2 bases, and 3 bases stayed unmatched. Germline loops: CDR1 SGHDT, CDR2 YYEEEE. The CDR3 length is 14 residues. CDR3 coding DNA: TGTGCCAGCAGCTTGTGGGACTACCCCTACGAGCAGTACTTC. This gives the protein CASSLWDYPYEQYF.

The chain recombines TRBV5-1 with TRBJ1-5, with a tentative D call TRBD1 (5 bases). The CDR3 is 14 amino acids. The V end lost 3 bases, the J end lost 6 bases, and 13 bases lay between the germline ends. Germline CDR1 SGHRS, CDR2 YFSETQ. The CDR3 nucleotides are TGCGCCAGCAGCTCGACCCAGGGTAGTCAGCCCCAGCATTTT. Protein: CASSSTQGSQPQHF.

The J gene is TRBJ1-5, the V gene TRBV7-9; the match to TRBD1 covers 7 bases. Germline loops: CDR1 SEHNR, CDR2 FQNEAQ (reference sequence). The V and J ends lost 1 base and 6 bases, in that order; junction bases with no gene match: 6. The CDR3 has 15 amino acids. The DNA of the CDR3 is TGTGCCAGCAGCTTAGGACAGGGAGAGAGTCAGCCCCAGCATTTT. It encodes CASSLGQGESQPQHF.

The CDR3 sequence is CAIRKQGADYGYTF. CDR3 sequence (DNA): TGTGCCATCAGGAAACAGGGGGCGGACTATGGCTACACCTTC. The chain has TRBV10-3 and TRBJ1-2; 9 nucleotides line up with TRBD1. The J segment lost 3 bases and the V segment lost 6 bases, leaving 5 bases of the junction unmatched. The CDR3 is made up of 14 amino acids. Germline CDR1 ENHRY, CDR2 SYGVKD.

The genes are TRBV21-1 and TRBJ1-2; the listed D gene, TRBD1, was not tested against the DNA. TRBV21-1 is a pseudogene locus. The CDR3 is 13 residues long. CDR3 nucleotide sequence: TGTGCCAGCAGCCAAACCAGGGGGCTCGGCTACACCTTC. Protein sequence: CASSQTRGLGYTF.

The V gene is TRBV14, the J gene TRBJ2-5, with 10 nucleotides matching TRBD1. The CDR3 consists of 16 residues. V dropped 5 bases and J dropped 5; count of bases not matched to a gene: 11. CDR1 and CDR2 (germline): SGHDN, FVKESK. CDR3 in DNA: TGTGCCAGCAGCATTCGGACAGGGGGTAGAGCGGAGACCCAGTACTTC. The encoded protein is CASSIRTGGRAETQYF. Filled out from reference TRBV14 and TRBJ2-5, the complete variable domain reads EAGVTQFPSHSVIEKGQTVTLRCDPISGHDNLYWYRRVMGKEIKFLLHFVKESKQDESGMPNNRFLAERTGGTYSTLKVQPAELEDSGVYFCASSIRTGGRAETQYFGPGTRLLVL.

CDR3 amino acids: CASSEDGVRTDTQYF. CDR3 nucleotides: TGTGCCAGCAGTGAAGACGGGGTTCGCACAGATACGCAGTATTTT. The chain employs TRBV7-2 and TRBJ2-3, with D possibly matching TRBD2 (5 bases). Germline V CDR1 and CDR2: SGHTA, FQGNSA. This CDR3 is 15 amino acids long. V lost 6 bases and J lost 1, with 14 bases in between.

The V call is TRBV4-3, the J call TRBJ1-2; no clear D. The V end lost 0 bases, the J end lost 7 bases, and 12 bases lay between the germline ends. CDR3 length equals 14 residues. Germline assignment: CDR1 LGHNA and CDR2 YSLEER. CDR3 loop: CASSQEVRSRGYTF. CDR3 coding DNA: TGCGCCAGCAGCCAAGAAGTGAGGAGTCGTGGCTACACCTTC.